This entry features one T cell receptor beta chain sequence. The CDR3 consists of 14 residues. CDR1 and CDR2 from the germline V gene are SGHTA and FQGNSA. The trim removed 3 bases at V and 6 bases at J, leaving 5 bases unmatched. This record comes from a study of response to subunit inactivated influenza vaccine. One entry per CDR3 protein results from TCRdb running MiXCR on the RT-PCR reads. Here the sample spans approximately 700,000 distinct CDR3 sequences, approximately 15% being singletons. This TCR was recovered from a man aged 45-65 years who received an inactivated influenza vaccine. The sequenced sample was PBMCs from blood, obtained around 15 days before vaccination. This chain connects TRBV7-2 to TRBJ2-1; TRBD2 matches at 7 bases. CDR3 nucleotides: TGTGCCAGCAGCTTCGAAAGGACTAGCAATGAGCAGTTCTTC. Translated, it gives CASSFERTSNEQFF.